This T cell receptor beta chain comes out of a study of Ad26.COV2.S vaccination and SARS-CoV-2 variants (dated by TCRdb to the early 2020s). Turning to the overall study: Donors in the vaccine arm were drawn from COV1001, a phase I-IIa trial of Ad26.COV2.S in healthy adults that was multicentre, randomized, double-blind and placebo-controlled. Participants in the trial were split at random into five groups of five each, receiving low-dose or high-dose Ad26.COV2.S once or twice, or else placebo on both occasions. TCRbeta repertoire sequencing served as the tool for gauging how specific and how broad the SARS-CoV-2-reactive T cell receptors were following Ad26.COV2.S vaccination. Investigators remained blinded to trial group allocation during experiments and outcome assessment. Ad26.COV2.S was administered intramuscularly at a dose of 5x10^10 or 1x10^11 viral particles, either as one shot or as two shots given 56 days apart. The TCR-sequenced set comprised about 32 samples: roughly 19 Ad26.COV2.S vaccine recipients, 5 placebo recipients and 8 SARS-CoV-2 convalescent individuals. The paper as a whole reports these results and caveats: Substantial breadth of spike-specific CD8+ and CD4+ T cell responses was reported after vaccination. According to the authors, total T cell responses may have been underestimated by the TCR breadth and depth analyses. Vaccine and placebo recipients had similar non-spike TCR breadth, a finding consistent with the vaccine containing only spike. Comparing responses between vaccine doses or regimens was not something the study was powered to do. Higher spike-specific TCR breadth was observed in Ad26.COV2.S recipients than in placebo recipients (P = 0.0014).

The label giving this sample's treatment or condition can be read as: about 20 received Ad26.COV2.S at low or high dose, single or two shots; about 5 received placebo; per-sample allocation not given. For vaccine and placebo recipients, repertoires were sequenced using samples collected on day 63 after the first injection. In Cohort 1b, roughly 26 adults aged 18-55 years were enrolled at a single site in Boston, USA, between 29 July and 7 August 2020. Ad26.COV2.S was a replication-incompetent adenovirus type 26 vector expressing a prefusion-stabilized SARS-CoV-2 spike protein from the original Wuhan strain. TCRbeta CDR3 regions were sequenced with the immunoSEQ Assay. After extraction, genomic DNA underwent amplification by bias-controlled multiplex PCR, followed by high-throughput sequencing. The published analysis was carried out like this. To quantify the absolute abundance of every unique TCRbeta CDR3 region, sequences were collapsed and filtered. T cell fraction was estimated by normalizing TCRbeta template counts to usable DNA, which was measured by amplifying reference genes present in all nucleated cells. Repertoire TCRs were annotated as SARS-CoV-2-specific when V gene, CDR3 amino acid sequence and J gene were exactly matched to a known reactive TCR set. The reference SARS-CoV-2 TCR set came from MIRA and was filtered for enrichment in COVID-19-positive ImmuneCODE repertoires, removing public or cross-reactive TCRs. Using the MIRA antigens, annotated TCRs were further analysed by specific ORF or by position within an ORF. Breadth was defined as the number of annotated unique rearrangements divided by the total number of unique productive rearrangements, and depth was defined as the summed frequency of the annotated unique rearrangements. Group comparisons of TCR breadth used two-sided Wilcoxon rank-sum tests. This is the immuneACCESS table as TCRdb keeps it, with only in-frame sequences that have V and J called. A part of the clones is gone; compared with another copy, unresolved V genes explain less than half, and the rest is unexplained. That table supplies the V and J calls and clone size; D and trimming were determined from the DNA. This sample lists about 350,000 clones; 75% to 90% were detected once. The top ten hold about 5% of the sample.

The CDR3 numbers 15 residues from cysteine through phenylalanine. Only CDR3 DNA remains: 45 bases, in frame from the first base. As encoded in the germline V gene (reference sequence), CDR1 is SGHKS while CDR2 is YYEKEE. After removal of 5 bases from V and 9 bases from J, the junction retains 8 bases not matched to a gene. To note about this clone: Its target antigen remains unknown. Within one base of it there is no much larger clone, and no base qualities were kept.

Recombination joined TRBV5-5 with TRBJ2-1, with 13 bases aligning to TRBD2. The sample in question was peripheral blood, obtained in a trial of Ad26.COV2.S vaccine versus placebo. This clonotype was sampled from a person between 18 and 65 years old who received the Ad26.COV2.S COVID-19 vaccine or a placebo. In nucleotides, the sequence is TGTGCCAGCAGAACCGGGACTAGCGGGATGGGTGAGCAGTTCTTC. This translates into CASRTGTSGMGEQFF.